These 16 T cell receptor beta chains were all obtained from the same sample, sequenced in a study of cytotoxic CD8 clonotypes in ibrutinib-treated CLL. Data came from immunoSEQ multiplex PCR; TCRdb stores just in-frame clones and leaves some out. The repertoire holds 35,000 to 55,000 clones, with under 75% as singletons. The material was PBMCs, obtained after 12 months of ibrutinib treatment. These receptors originate from a human donor with chronic lymphocytic leukemia.

The chain employs TRBV4-1 and TRBJ2-3; TRBD2 aligns across 7 bases. CDR3 length equals 16 residues. In germline, CDR1 is MGHRA, CDR2 YSYEKL. V was clipped by 3 bases and J by 0 bases; unmatched bases: 6. In DNA form, the CDR3 reads TGCGCCAGCAGCCATTCTAGCGGAGGGAGCACAGATACGCAGTATTTT. Translated: CASSHSSGGSTDTQYF.

The chain carries TRBV7-8 and TRBJ1-6; perhaps TRBD1 as D (5 bases). This CDR3 contains 16 residues. The ends were cut back, 2 bases at V and 7 bases at J, with 15 bases in the middle. From germline, CDR1 is SGHVS and CDR2 FQNEAQ. The CDR3 nucleotides are TGTGCCAGCAGCTTAAAAGCGGGACGGCTAAATTCACCCCTCCACTTT. Translation gives CASSLKAGRLNSPLHF. Looking up the rest from reference TRBV7-8 and TRBJ1-6 gives the full variable domain: GAGVSQSPRYKVAKRGQDVALRCDPISGHVSLFWYQQALGQGPEFLTYFQNEAQLDKSGLPSDRFFAERPEGSVSTLKIQRTQQEDSAVYLCASSLKAGRLNSPLHFGNGTRLTVT.

This chain joins TRBV9 and TRBJ1-3; D is undetermined. Germline CDR1 and CDR2: SGDLS and YYNGEE. The CDR3 is 15 amino acids. The V end lost 4 bases, the J end lost 1 base, and 12 bases lay between the germline ends. The CDR3 DNA follows: TGTGCCAGCAGCCTCGGGTCGAGTTCTGGAAACACCATATATTTT. As protein: CASSLGSSSGNTIYF.

V usage is TRBV4-1 and J usage is TRBJ2-3; D could derive from TRBD1 or TRBD2 (5 bases each). Germline values: CDR1 MGHRA, CDR2 YSYEKL. CDR3 length equals 15 residues. Trimming shortened V by 4 bases and J by 2 bases, and 13 bases separated the two germline ends. The CDR3 protein is CASSRQGPNTDTQYF. For the CDR3, the DNA is TGCGCCAGCAGCCGCCAGGGACCAAACACAGATACGCAGTATTTT.

V and J are TRBV5-1 and TRBJ2-1, with D perhaps given as TRBD1 or TRBD2 (5 bases each). CDR1 SGHRS and CDR2 YFSETQ come from the germline V gene. The CDR3 is 17 residues long. Trimming removed 4 bases at V and 5 bases at J, with 22 bases between. CDR3 loop: CASSPGRPGRIDNEQFF. Here the CDR3 DNA reads TGCGCCAGCAGCCCGGGGCGGCCGGGACGGATCGACAATGAGCAGTTCTTC.

This CDR3 reads CASSLSEETQYF. The CDR3 coding sequence is TGTGCCAGCAGCTTGAGCGAGGAGACCCAGTACTTC. The V gene is TRBV5-8, the J gene TRBJ2-5, with D unresolved. With 1 base removed from V and 5 bases from J, the gap between germline ends came to 6 bases. Germline V gene sequence: CDR1 SGHTS, CDR2 YDEGEE. The CDR3 spans 12 residues.

The chain employs TRBV5-6 and TRBJ1-1; D is undetermined. CDR3 length: 15 residues. In germline, CDR1 is SGHDT, CDR2 YYEEEE. V was shortened by 4 bases and J by 4 bases, with 17 bases between the two germline ends. The CDR3 DNA is TGTGCCAGCAGCCCCCTTCAGGAGACGGTCACTGAAGCTTTCTTT. Translation gives CASSPLQETVTEAFF.

This chain links TRBV5-1 with TRBJ2-4; possibly TRBD1 for D (7 bases). Germline V CDR1 and CDR2: SGHRS, YFSETQ. V was clipped by 4 bases and J by 4 bases, with 12 bases between them. The length of the CDR3 is 14 residues. The CDR3 loop reads CASSRGTEKNIQYF. The CDR3 DNA reads as TGCGCCAGCAGCCGCGGGACAGAAAAAAACATTCAGTACTTC. Looking up the rest from reference TRBV5-1 and TRBJ2-4 gives the full variable domain: KAGVTQTPRYLIKTRGQQVTLSCSPISGHRSVSWYQQTPGQGLQFLFEYFSETQRNKGNFPGRFSGRQFSNSRSEMNVSTLELGDSALYLCASSRGTEKNIQYFGAGTRLSVL.

The chain uses TRBV18 and TRBJ2-1, with 8 positions matching TRBD1. The CDR3 is 15 amino acids. Trimming at V came to 0 bases and at J to 5 bases, leaving 3 bases not matched to a gene. Germline V gene sequence: CDR1 KGHSH, CDR2 LQKENI. The chain's CDR3 is CASSPPAGQDNEQFF. CDR3 bases: TGTGCCAGCTCACCACCGGCGGGACAGGACAATGAGCAGTTCTTC.

This chain links TRBV28 with TRBJ1-5; 9 bases fit TRBD1. With V trimmed by 4 bases and J by 7 bases, 8 bases remained unmatched. The germline V gene has CDR1 MDHEN and CDR2 SYDVKM. CDR3 length: 15 residues. CDR3 bases: TGTGCCAGCAGTTACCTCGACAGGGGGGGACAGCCCCAGCATTTT. It is translated as CASSYLDRGGQPQHF.

V and J are TRBV5-1 and TRBJ2-7, with TRBD2 matching over 11 bases. With V trimmed by 3 bases and J by 6 bases, 8 bases remained unmatched. The CDR3 contains 15 residues. Germline assignment: CDR1 SGHRS and CDR2 YFSETQ. In DNA, the CDR3 is TGCGCCAGCAGCTCCGCTAGCGGGGGGATCGTCGAGCAGTACTTC. Translated, it gives CASSSASGGIVEQYF.

V and J are TRBV6-5 and TRBJ1-4, with a possible D match to TRBD1 (5 bases). The CDR3 consists of 14 residues. Trimming took off 4 bases at V and 8 bases at J, with 14 bases between the two ends. Germline-derived CDR1 and CDR2 are MNHEY and SVGAGI. CDR3 protein: CASSSSRGREKLFF. The CDR3 bases are TGTGCCAGCAGTTCGTCGAGGGGCCGGGAAAAACTGTTTTTT.

The rearrangement joins TRBV27 to TRBJ2-7, with 10 bases fitting TRBD1. Looked up from germline, CDR1 is MNHEY and CDR2 is SMNVEV (reference sequence). V shed 6 bases, J shed 2 bases, and the junction held 7 bases outside the gene matches. The CDR3 covers 15 residues. CDR3 nucleotides: TGTGCCAGCAGGCCGGGACAGGGGTTCCCCTACGAGCAGTACTTC. Protein product: CASRPGQGFPYEQYF.

This clone was recorded a few times. This rearrangement joins TRBV5-1 to TRBJ2-7; the D gene is possibly TRBD2 (6 bases). The CDR3 is 14 amino acids. Trimming took 1 base from V and 13 from J, leaving 21 bases between them. The V gene's germline CDR1 is SGHRS and CDR2 YFSETQ. The CDR3 spells CASSLTRGIEQYYF. As DNA, the CDR3 is TGCGCCAGCAGCTTGACTCGGGGGATCGAGCAGTACTACTTC.

This clone was observed a handful of times. The chain combines TRBV27 with TRBJ1-6, with 8 positions matching TRBD1. The CDR3 sequence is 13 residues long. The V gene's germline CDR1 is MNHEY and CDR2 SMNVEV (reference sequence). The ends lost 6 bases at V and 7 bases at J; junction bases unmatched: 2. CDR3 loop: CASSGQGNSPLHF. As DNA, the CDR3 is TGTGCCAGCAGCGGACAGGGAAATTCACCCCTCCACTTT.

V gene TRBV5-3 combines with J gene TRBJ1-4; D is possibly TRBD1 (6 bases). TRBV5-3 falls under the ORF class, with uncertain function. The CDR3 loop spans 16 amino acids. Trimming stripped 4 bases from V and 0 bases from J, with 13 bases between. CDR3 loop: CARSGSGTPTNEKLFF. CDR3 DNA sequence: TGTGCCAGAAGCGGTAGCGGGACACCAACTAATGAAAAACTGTTTTTT.